The clone carrying this T cell receptor (beta chain) was picked up many times. Its antigen is unidentified. Quantitative molecular-barcoded 5'-RACE generated the TCR beta libraries. TCRdb ran MiXCR on the 5' RACE reads and lists one entry per CDR3 protein. The sample has about 510,000 distinct CDR3 sequences; about 5.7% are singletons. The sample is drawn from a study of CD8 T cells in ankylosing spondylitis. Study results and limitations: Reports of some motif variants in reactive arthritis synovial fluid and blood predate this one. Disease-linked clones reportedly showed significant enrichment in matched ankylosing spondylitis synovial fluid. A motif in TCR beta, a set of fewer than ten highly homologous variants, appeared characteristic of ankylosing spondylitis blood.

The germline V gene encodes CDR1 MNHEY and CDR2 SMNVEV (reference sequence). The CDR3 is 13 amino acids. V gave up 7 bases and J gave up 2 bases; unmatched junction bases: 4. Material for sequencing was blood, either unsorted or a sorted T cell fraction (not recorded which). The genes are TRBV27 and TRBJ2-7, with 8 bases lining up with TRBD1. This TCR derives from a male donor with ankylosing spondylitis. CDR3 residues: CASKGGQAYEQYF. DNA of the CDR3: TGTGCCAGCAAAGGGGGACAGGCCTACGAGCAGTACTTC.